Detailed here is one T cell receptor beta chain. What this receptor recognizes is not known. Each CD8+ T cell subset was flow-sorted in triplicate, with under 350,000 cells per subset placed directly into RLT lysis buffer. To keep memory contaminants out, a stringent definition of naive CD8+ T cells was applied: CD45RO-CCR7+CD27+CD95-. Using standard density gradient centrifugation, peripheral blood mononuclear cells were isolated from buffy coats. A FACSAria III was used to flow-sort naive CD8+ T cells into CXCR3-negative and CXCR3-positive populations. Total RNA was extracted from sorted cells with an RNeasy Mini Kit. The sample is drawn from a study of CXCR3-negative and CXCR3-positive naive CD8 T cells (dated by TCRdb to the late 2010s). Some background on the complete study: Roughly 130 million TRB reads were obtained in total, roughly 1.5 +/- 0.3 million reads per library. The diversity and physicochemical repertoire analyses included ten to eleven donors pooled from two independent experiments. TRBV-TRBJ cluster analysis included naive subsets from 5 donors and memory cells from 3 donors.

Findings and caveats that apply to the study as a whole: Because surface CD5, which is linked to self-reactivity in mice, was comparable between the naive subsets, TCR interaction strength was also inferred from the physicochemical properties of TRB CDR3s. Because CXCR3 expression was partially decreased after cryopreservation, freshly isolated PBMCs were used for most assays. Both naive subsets had comparably high repertoire diversity, while memory CD8+ T cells had much lower repertoire diversity. TRB CDR3s from CXCR3-positive naive cells showed higher hydrophobicity (lower Kidera factor 4), lower energy, and higher strength and volume indices than CXCR3-negative naive cells. Within the same donor, TRBV-TRBJ usage looked similar between naive CXCR3-negative and CXCR3-positive cells, but memory cells had distinct patterns.

TCRdb lists the instrument as NextSeq 550. The Human TCR Profiling Kit (MiLaboratory) was used to prepare UMI-labeled 5' RACE TRB cDNA libraries. cDNA synthesis used the entire amount of extracted RNA, and PCR amplification then used the entire amount of cDNA produced. Libraries were prepared in parallel using an identical number of PCR cycles. The original methods were these. MIGEC and MiXCR extracted about 48,000 +/- 9,800 unique UMI-labeled TRB cDNA molecules per library, requiring at least two reads per UMI. Each library averaged around 40,000 +/- 10,000 functional in-frame TRB CDR3 nucleotide clonotypes without stop codons. After downsampling to 5000 UMI-labeled TRB molecules per sample, diversity metrics such as normalized Shannon-Wiener and Chao1 were calculated in VDJtools. VDJtools computed clonotype-size-weighted physicochemical properties of the central five CDR3 residues: interaction energy, strength, volume and Kidera factor 4. The reads went through TCRdb reprocessing, and each CDR3 protein sequence gets one entry with no DNA. TCRdb assigned the V and J calls; the authors' analysis was not used. This sample's listing comprises about 150,000 distinct CDR3 sequences. 0.25% to 0.3% of the sample comes from the top ten.

The specimen was naive CXCR3+ CD8+ T cells from blood. Sample cell subset or site, as interpreted from the label and publication: CD45RO-CCR7+CD27+CD95- naive CD8+ T cells expressing CXCR3 (TNR3+). This TCR derives from a human donor in good health. Some clones in this sample may be carry-over from other donors' samples.

The CDR3 protein: CASSPTGGVSSEAFF. Here the chain combines TRBV7-3 and TRBJ1-1; the TRBD1 assignment by TCRdb is unverifiable without DNA. The CDR3 contains 15 residues, cysteine and phenylalanine counted. Only the protein is on record. As encoded in the germline V gene, CDR1 is SGHTA while CDR2 is FQGTGA.